The next 18 T cell receptor beta chains were all read from a single sample in a study of tumor-infiltrating lymphocytes in primary liver carcinoma. TCR beta cDNA was made from roughly 450 ng total RNA with a constant-region primer. For TCR beta, libraries were produced by three nested multiplex PCR rounds using slightly modified ARM-PCR. A C-beta reverse primer and TRBV1-TRBV30 forward primers served in each of the first two PCR rounds, at ten to eleven cycles apiece. TCRdb re-derived calls from the multiplex PCR reads in MiXCR, one entry per CDR3 protein. The table includes approximately 300,000 distinct CDR3 sequences, less than 75% detected once. Unsorted whole blood supplied the blood RNA, and germline DNA was isolated too. Sequenced sample: peripheral blood. Receptors originate from a man between 40 and 49 years old with primary liver carcinoma and hepatitis B virus infection.

Of note for this clonotype: This may be a read error, as it is one base from a much larger clone. V gene TRBV12-3 or TRBV12-4 combines with J gene TRBJ2-6; 9 positions agree with TRBD1. The CDR3 consists of 19 residues. The CDR3 nucleotides read TGTGCCAGCACCACCCAGGTCGGGACAGGGATCTCTTGGGCCAACGTCCTGACTTTC. Its protein product is CASTTQVGTGISWANVLTF.

J is TRBJ2-7 and V is TRBV14; TRBD2 matches 8 bases. J lost 3 bases, V lost 4 bases, and 8 bases had no gene match. Per the germline V gene, CDR1 is SGHDN and CDR2 is FVKESK. The CDR3 length is 15 residues. In nucleotides, the CDR3 is TGTGCCAGCAGCCGCGGGACTAGTGCGGGCTACGAGCAGTACTTC. Translation: CASSRGTSAGYEQYF.

This clonotype was seen at least ten times. The chain joins TRBV5-4 to TRBJ1-1; D uncertain. Between the trimmed V and J ends, which lost 5 bases and 0 bases, there was a span of 8 bases. The length of the CDR3 is 13 residues. In germline, CDR1 is SGHNT, CDR2 YYREEE (reference sequence). The CDR3, as DNA: TGTGCCAGCAGAATAGGGTTGAACACTGAAGCTTTCTTT. Its protein is CASRIGLNTEAFF.

For this clonotype: The junction departs from the called germline gene at one end, perhaps through a read error. CDR3 coding DNA: TGTGCTAGCAGCTCTCTGGACGCAGGAGATACGCACTATTTT. Translation: CASSSLDAGDTHYF. The chain has TRBV11-1 and TRBJ2-3; D is ambiguous. Germline values: CDR1 SGHAT, CDR2 FQDESV (reference sequence). This CDR3 is built from 14 residues.

Of note for this clonotype: It may be a read error: a sequence one base away is much more abundant. Here the CDR3 reads CSAWTSPSGDTQHF. The CDR3 DNA reads TGCAGCGCCTGGACTAGCCCGTCGGGGGATACGCAGCATTTT. This sequence joins TRBV29-1 and TRBJ2-3; weak D call: TRBD1 (5 bases). TRBJ1-5 matches the DNA end more closely, so the J call is doubtful. Germline-derived CDR1 and CDR2 are SQVTM and ANQGSEA. The CDR3 extends over 14 amino acids.

A word on this clonotype: This could be a read error, since a much larger clone is one nucleotide away. J is TRBJ1-2 and V is TRBV12-3 or TRBV12-4, with D uncertain. V was cut by 5 bases and J by 1 base, with 5 bases left in between. This CDR3 has 12 amino acids. Here the CDR3 reads CASSHLNYGYTF. The CDR3 nucleotides are TGTGCCAGCAGTCATCTTAACTATGGCTACACCTTC.

The genes are TRBV24-1 and TRBJ2-3; D might be TRBD2 (6 bases). The CDR3 runs to 16 residues. V gave up 2 bases and J gave up 0 bases, with 11 bases separating them. In germline, CDR1 is KGHDR, CDR2 SFDVKD. The CDR3 nucleotides are TGTGCCACCAGTGATTGGTCGGGAGTTAGCACAGATACGCAGTATTTT. Translation: CATSDWSGVSTDTQYF.

The J gene is TRBJ2-7, the V gene TRBV6-4; 12 bases align to TRBD2. After removal of 3 bases from V and 3 bases from J, the junction contained 0 bases not matched to a gene. This CDR3 has 14 residues. Looked up from germline, CDR1 is MRHNA and CDR2 is SNTAGT. The CDR3 spells CASSETSGSYEQYF. DNA of the CDR3: TGTGCCAGCAGTGAGACTAGCGGGAGCTACGAGCAGTACTTC.

The chain recombines TRBV5-6 with TRBJ2-5; 7 nucleotides align to TRBD1. Germline V gene data show CDR1 as SGHDT and CDR2 as YYEEEE. The CDR3 has 15 amino acids. With V trimmed by 4 bases and J by 5 bases, 11 bases remained unmatched. The CDR3, as DNA: TGTGCCAGCAGCAAAATACAGACAGGGATGGAGACCCAGTACTTC. Translated, it gives CASSKIQTGMETQYF. Complete variable domain (other parts from reference TRBV5-6 and TRBJ2-5): DAGVTQSPTHLIKTRGQQVTLRCSPKSGHDTVSWYQQALGQGPQFIFQYYEEEERQRGNFPDRFSGHQFPNYSSELNVNALLLGDSALYLCASSKIQTGMETQYFGPGTRLLVL.

Note on this clonotype: The junction shows a germline mismatch at one end, possibly a read error. This chain connects TRBV12-3 or TRBV12-4 to TRBJ2-7; TRBD1 matches 9 bases. This CDR3 is built from 15 residues. The DNA for the CDR3 is TGTACCAGCAGTCACCCGGACAGGGGAACCTACGAGCAGTACTTC. This encodes CTSSHPDRGTYEQYF.

The chain joins TRBV7-9 to TRBJ1-2; D gene uncertain. The CDR3 covers 16 residues. V lost 2 bases and J 1 base, leaving 14 bases between the germline ends. Germline V gives CDR1 SEHNR, CDR2 FQNEAQ (reference sequence). The CDR3 coding sequence is TGTGCCAGCAGCTTATACCATGTTCAGGTTAACTATGGCTACACCTTC. This translates into CASSLYHVQVNYGYTF.

This clonotype is a singleton in its sample. The junction and the germline gene differ at one end; a read error may be behind it. The CDR3 nucleotides are TGTGCCATCAGTGAACAGGGTAGTGGGTATTTT. Translation: CAISEQGSGYF. The chain links TRBV6-1 to TRBJ2-3; a possible D gene is TRBD1 (6 bases). Germline V gene sequence: CDR1 MNHNS, CDR2 SASEGT. The CDR3 spans 11 residues.

This rearrangement joins TRBV11-3 to TRBJ2-1; tentatively, D is TRBD1 (5 bases). V lost 7 bases, J lost 0 bases, and 19 bases lay in between. CDR1 and CDR2 (germline): SGHNT, YENEEA. There are 17 residues in the CDR3. Here the CDR3 DNA reads TGTGCCAGCAATTTAGGGGAAGGCGCTAACTCCTACAATGAGCAGTTCTTC. It specifies CASNLGEGANSYNEQFF.

The gene calls are TRBV29-1 and TRBJ1-1, with D hard to call. Trimming pared 8 bases from V and 0 bases from J, leaving 10 bases between. The CDR3 totals 12 residues. The germline gives CDR1 SQVTM, CDR2 ANQGSEA. The CDR3 nucleotides are TGCAGCATCGGGTGGTTGAACACTGAAGCTTTCTTT. It encodes CSIGWLNTEAFF.

This clonotype appeared a few times. V and J are TRBV6-6 and TRBJ2-7; D may be TRBD2 (6 bases). With 5 bases removed from V and 0 bases from J, the gap between germline ends came to 14 bases. The germline CDR1 and CDR2 sequences are MNHNY and SVGAGI (reference sequence). The CDR3 length is 15 residues. For the CDR3, the DNA is TGTGCCAGCAGTCCCCGGGACTCAAGCTCCTACGAGCAGTACTTC. Its protein is CASSPRDSSSYEQYF.

The chain employs TRBV11-3 and TRBJ2-1, with 7 bases fitting TRBD1. CDR3 length: 13 residues. The V segment lost 8 bases and the J segment 7 bases; nucleotides outside the gene matches: 8. Germline V CDR1 and CDR2: SGHNT, YENEEA. The CDR3 sequence: CASGYQQGNEQFF. The DNA of the CDR3 is TGTGCCAGCGGCTACCAACAGGGGAATGAGCAGTTCTTC.

This clonotype was picked up one time. A single base separates this from a much larger clone, so it may be a read error. The chain has TRBV29-1 and TRBJ1-3; D gene ambiguous. CDR1 and CDR2 (germline): SQVTM, ANQGSEA. Trimming stripped 7 bases from V and 2 bases from J, with 6 bases between. This CDR3 has 11 amino acids. DNA for the CDR3: TGCAGCGGGAACCCTGGAAACACCATATATTTT. It codes for CSGNPGNTIYF.

This clonotype was seen ten or more times. The CDR3 protein is CASSYKREGRADTQYF. The CDR3 coding sequence is TGTGCCAGCAGTTATAAGCGGGAGGGTCGGGCAGATACGCAGTATTTT. The chain carries TRBV6-6 and TRBJ2-3, with TRBD2 matching over 10 bases. Trimming removed 3 bases from V and 4 bases from J; junction bases left unmatched: 7. The CDR3 covers 16 residues. The V gene's germline CDR1 is MNHNY and CDR2 SVGAGI (reference sequence).